The sample holds many counts of the clone carrying this T cell receptor beta chain. Its antigen is undetermined. V dropped 1 base and J dropped 6 bases, with 7 bases sitting between them. The germline V gene has CDR1 MDHEN and CDR2 SYDVKM. The CDR3 sequence is 13 residues long. The data are from a study of Graves' ophthalmopathy and Graves' hyperthyroidism. Reliance was placed on clinical symptoms, serum thyroxine, TRAb, thyroid ultrasound and orbital computed tomography for diagnosis. From fresh peripheral blood, roughly 9.3 ml in volume, the PBMCs were obtained. The TCR beta CDR3 regions underwent amplification from RNA transcripts. First-round RT-PCR relied on HTBI primers, and a second-round multiplex PCR came next. TCRdb re-called the multiplex PCR reads through MiXCR, storing one row per CDR3 protein. The sample consists of tens of thousands of distinct CDR3 sequences, approximately 47% of them appearing once.

Overall study findings and caveats: The blood repertoire also included most expanded thyroid clonotypes above 0.001 frequency. A model of 13 signatures distinguished ophthalmopathy from stable hyperthyroidism at around 91% sensitivity and 81.08% specificity.

Sample: peripheral blood. The V call is TRBV28, the J call TRBJ1-5; no reliable D call. The receptor comes from an adult woman with Graves' ophthalmopathy. The CDR3 spells CASSLSGGQPQHF. The DNA of the CDR3 is TGTGCCAGCAGTTTATCGGGAGGTCAGCCCCAGCATTTT.